A selection of T cell receptor beta chains follows, all from one sample in a study of CD8+CD57+ T cells in acquired aplastic anemia. Each CDR3 protein is one row after TCRdb ran MiXCR on the reads. This sample has approximately 380,000 distinct CDR3 sequences, with approximately 70% found just once. Sequenced sample: sorted CD4+, CD8+, or CD8+CD57+ T cells (not recorded which) from PBMCs. These receptors were collected from a human donor in good health, serving as a control. The CDR3 runs from the conserved cysteine through the conserved F or W. The D gene is left open where the match is weak. Not every row has a clone size; where given, it reads once, few, many or a size class.

d_call,cdr3_length,v_call,j_call,clone_size,cdr3_nt,cdr3_aa
NA,13,TRBV5-4,TRBJ1-2,many,TGTGCCAGCACCAAACAGGATAACTATGGCTACACCTTC,CASTKQDNYGYTF
NA,13,TRBV19,TRBJ2-7,many,TGTGCCAGTAAGGAGGTAGCCGACGACGAGCAGTACTTC,CASKEVADDEQYF
NA,14,TRBV5-1,TRBJ1-4,NA,TGTGCCAGCAGGTTACAGGCTGATAATGAAGAACTGTTTTTT,CASRLQADNEELFF
NA,14,TRBV2,TRBJ1-5,many,TGTGCCAGCATAGAAAATAGGAGGGAGCAGCCCCAGCATTTT,CASIENRREQPQHF
TRBD2,16,TRBV20-1,TRBJ2-3,NA,TGCAGTGCTAGAGCCCCTAGCGGGGAGGTCACAGATACGCAGTATTTT,CSARAPSGEVTDTQYF
NA,12,TRBV29-1,TRBJ2-1,NA,TGCAGCGTTGTGGAAAACTACAATGAGCAGTTCTTC,CSVVENYNEQFF
NA,15,TRBV5-6,TRBJ2-5,NA,TGTGCCAGCAGCACCCTCTGGAGGCCCGGAGAGACCCAGTACTTC,CASSTLWRPGETQYF
NA,13,TRBV7-9,TRBJ1-2,NA,TGTGCCAGCCTTCCCGGGGAGAACTATGGCTACACCTTC,CASLPGENYGYTF
TRBD1,14,TRBV7-6,TRBJ2-7,NA,TGTGCCAGCACCAGACAGGGGAGAACCTACGAGCAGTACTTC,CASTRQGRTYEQYF
NA,14,TRBV12-3/TRBV12-4,TRBJ2-7,NA,TGTGCCAGCAGTTCAGACAGCTACGACTACGAGCAGTACTTC,CASSSDSYDYEQYF
TRBD1,13,TRBV20-1,TRBJ1-2,NA,TGCAGCGCTGACAAAGGAGGGACAGGTGGCTACACCTTC,CSADKGGTGGYTF
NA,13,TRBV5-8,TRBJ1-1,NA,TGCGCCAGCAGCTCTCAGGGGACCACTGAAGCTTTCTTT,CASSSQGTTEAFF
TRBD1,14,TRBV5-1,TRBJ1-2,NA,TGCGCCAGCAGCCGAGGGGGCGGAGCGAATGGCTACACCTTC,CASSRGGGANGYTF
TRBD2,15,TRBV7-3,TRBJ2-5,once,TGTGCCACCAGCAGATATGGGGGGGGGACAGAGACCCAGTACTTC,CATSRYGGGTETQYF
NA,16,TRBV7-2,TRBJ2-1,many,TGTGCCAGCAGCTTATTTAAGGGGGGGCCCCGCAATGAGCAGTTCTTC,CASSLFKGGPRNEQFF
NA,12,TRBV6-1,TRBJ2-7,NA,TGTGCCAGCAATACCGGCACCTACGAGCAGTACTTC,CASNTGTYEQYF
TRBD1,13,TRBV6-5,TRBJ2-5,NA,TGTGCCAGCAGTTCAGGGGGTCCGGAGACCCAGTACTTC,CASSSGGPETQYF
NA,14,TRBV2,TRBJ2-7,once,TGTGCCAGTAAACTCCACATAGACCAATACACCCAGTACTTC,CASKLHIDQYTQYF
NA,15,TRBV19,TRBJ1-4,NA,TGTGCCAGTAGTTCGGGTGGTGCAACTAATGAAAAACTGTTTTTT,CASSSGGATNEKLFF
NA,14,TRBV7-2,TRBJ1-2,NA,TGTGCCAGCAGCTGGGACCCCTTCTTGGATGGCTACACCTTC,CASSWDPFLDGYTF
NA,14,TRBV5-4,TRBJ2-5,NA,TGTGCCAGCAGCGTGGGTGAAGGGTTGGAGACCCAGTACTTC,CASSVGEGLETQYF
TRBD1,16,TRBV7-8,TRBJ2-2,many,TGTGCCAGCACCTTCCCGGACAGGGGAGACACCGGGGAGCTGTTTTTT,CASTFPDRGDTGELFF
TRBD1,14,TRBV11-3,TRBJ1-2,NA,TGTGCCAGCAGCTTTGGACAGGGGGCTGAGGGCTACACCTTC,CASSFGQGAEGYTF
NA,14,TRBV6-2/TRBV6-3,TRBJ1-4,few,TGTGCCAGCAGTTACTCATTTACGGGAGAAAAACTGTTTTTT,CASSYSFTGEKLFF
NA,16,TRBV2,TRBJ2-6,many,TGTGCCAGCAGTGATATGGTGGGCGCTGGGGCCAACGTCCTGACTTTC,CASSDMVGAGANVLTF